This TCR beta chain was identified during a study of molecular identifiers for immune sequencing clone quantification (dated by TCRdb to between 2017 and 2018). About the study as a whole: For a replicate experiment, RNA from around 18,000 or 91,000 naive CD8 T cells was divided into five aliquots, and four of the five aliquots were sequenced. CD8 T cells were used in a methods study to benchmark molecular-identifier clustering-based TCR repertoire sequencing (MIDCIRS) and TCR RNA copy counting.

Findings and caveats that apply to the study as a whole: Even against a background of around 900,000 naive CD8 T cells, spiked-in Jurkat TCR RNA amounting to a single cell's worth was reported to be detectable. When barcode sub-clustering was not used, chimeric consensus sequences inflated TCR diversity, with chimeras reaching as high as 47%. Modeling estimated around 3 recovered TCR RNA copies per cell, compared with approximately 9.5 by digital PCR, which implies 30% to 35% capture efficiency. Highly expanded clone sizes could be underestimated if identical TCR molecules share a barcode. The naive libraries included spiked-in Jurkat TCR RNA (around 10 copies' worth), and this RNA is not part of the donor repertoire. In CMV-specific effector cells, clones with more than 20 RNA copies contained over 98% of molecules, whereas in naive cells such clones contained under 1% of molecules.

This clonotype was recorded many times. Its antigen specificity is not known. The input lacks base qualities; no much larger clone sits a single base away. Libraries came from PCR. Sequencing relied on an Illumina HiSeq 4000. Bulk TCR libraries were prepared as previously described, using TCR primers listed in Table S5. The Qiagen AllPrep DNA/RNA kit was used to purify total RNA. Before any analysis, reads coming from multiple sequencing runs of the same library were combined into one pool. The original pipeline was this. Reads were retained only if the reads had an exact TCR constant sequence, and the retained reads were trimmed to 150 nt and grouped according to their 12-nt molecular barcodes. Reads inside each barcode group were sub-clustered using a 15% Levenshtein threshold, and a quality-weighted consensus sequence was constructed for each RNA molecule. Non-functional sequences were excluded, and lower-count sequences lying one edit away from another sequence were also excluded. Based on fitting two negative binomial distributions, any barcode sub-cluster with under 20% of the maximum read count was discarded. The public reads were quality trimmed at Q25 with fastp and then assembled into clones with MiXCR by TCRdb, keeping productive beta chains. Each CDR3 protein gets just one entry, which takes the most common genes and DNA from the rows behind it. The V and J calls were determined by TCRdb, not by the authors. A total of over 600,000 distinct CDR3 sequences appear in this sample, 20% of them only once. The ten top clones hold roughly 0.9% of the sample.

The germline V gene provides CDR1 SQVTM and CDR2 ANQGSEA. The CDR3 starts with the cysteine, ends with the phenylalanine, and has 18 residues. This entry keeps only the CDR3 DNA: 54 bases, framed from base 1. The germline V end is reduced by 4 bases and the J end by 2 bases; junction bases left unmatched: 11. Naive CD8 T cell libraries were made from about 20,000 to 1,000,000 sorted cells using 10%, 30% or 50% of purified RNA. Naive CD8 T cells, defined as CD8+CD4-CCR7+CD45RA+, were FACS-sorted into RLT Plus buffer on a BD FACSAria II. To test detection sensitivity, Jurkat RNA equal to ten TCR copies was added to samples of roughly 18,000-1,000,000 naive CD8 T cells. Enrichment of CD8 T cells was done with RosetteSep CD8+ T Cell Enrichment Cocktail plus Ficoll-Paque, and ACK red cell lysis came afterward.

Sequenced input: naive CD8+ T cells from blood, with Jurkat cell RNA spiked in. The label giving this sample's cell subset or site can be read as: FACS-sorted CD8+CD4-CCR7+CD45RA+ naive T cells. The clonotype originates from a human donor in good health. Some libraries in this study had Jurkat cell RNA spiked in. Recombination linked TRBV29-1 to TRBJ2-3, with 14 bases aligning to TRBD2. The encoded CDR3 is CSVGFWGTSGGYTDTQYF. The sequence in DNA is TGCAGCGTTGGGTTCTGGGGGACTAGCGGGGGCTACACAGATACGCAGTATTTT.